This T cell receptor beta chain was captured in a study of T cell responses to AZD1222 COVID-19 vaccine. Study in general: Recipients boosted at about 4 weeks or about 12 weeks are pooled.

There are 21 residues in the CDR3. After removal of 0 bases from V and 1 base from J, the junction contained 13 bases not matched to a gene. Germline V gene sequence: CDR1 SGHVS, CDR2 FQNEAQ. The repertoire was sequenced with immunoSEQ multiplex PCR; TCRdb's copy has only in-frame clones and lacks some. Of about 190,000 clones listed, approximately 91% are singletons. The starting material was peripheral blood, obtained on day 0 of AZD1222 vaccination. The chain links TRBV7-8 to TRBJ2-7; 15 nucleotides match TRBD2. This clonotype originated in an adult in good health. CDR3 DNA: TGTGCCAGCAGCTTAGCCGGGACAGGGACTAGCGGGAGGCAAGTATCCTACGAGCAGTACTTC. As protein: CASSLAGTGTSGRQVSYEQYF. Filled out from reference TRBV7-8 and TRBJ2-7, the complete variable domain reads GAGVSQSPRYKVAKRGQDVALRCDPISGHVSLFWYQQALGQGPEFLTYFQNEAQLDKSGLPSDRFFAERPEGSVSTLKIQRTQQEDSAVYLCASSLAGTGTSGRQVSYEQYFGPGTRLTVT.